These 24 T cell receptor beta chains originate from one sample sequenced in a study of blood T cell repertoires in COVID-19. Only in-frame clones appear in the TCRdb table, and some are missing; sequencing was by immunoSEQ multiplex PCR. The sample records about half a million clones, about 88% being singletons. Sample: peripheral blood. These receptors came from a man between 18 and 29 years old with COVID-19, enrolled during active disease.

Regarding this clone: At the DNA level, this CDR3 is encoded by other sequences in the same sample as well. The chain is built from TRBV5-4 and TRBJ2-5; 10 nucleotides line up with TRBD2. The germline CDR1 and CDR2 sequences are SGHNT and YYREEE (reference sequence). After removal of 3 bases from V and 5 bases from J, the junction contained 4 bases not matched to a gene. The CDR3 contains 14 residues. CDR3 sequence: CASSSAGGRETQYF. The CDR3 DNA reads TGTGCCAGCAGCTCAGCGGGAGGGCGGGAGACCCAGTACTTC.

This chain connects TRBV14 to TRBJ1-2; 11 nucleotides align to TRBD1. V was clipped by 4 bases and J by 8 bases; unmatched bases: 9. This CDR3 contains 15 residues. The V gene's germline CDR1 is SGHDN and CDR2 FVKESK. The CDR3 DNA sequence: TGTGCCAGCAGCCGGACAGGGGGCCCAAACCTAGGCTACACCTTC. As protein: CASSRTGGPNLGYTF.

The J gene is TRBJ1-5, the V gene TRBV25-1, with D maybe TRBD1 (5 bases). Germline V CDR1 and CDR2: MGHDK, SYGVNS. V dropped 5 bases and J dropped 4 bases, with 15 bases sitting between them. This CDR3 is 15 amino acids long. In DNA, the CDR3 is TGTGCCAGCAGTAAAGCGGGTGGGGGGAATCAGCCCCAGCATTTT. It is translated as CASSKAGGGNQPQHF.

The V call is TRBV5-1, the J call TRBJ2-3, with TRBD2 matching over 14 bases. The germline V gene has CDR1 SGHRS and CDR2 YFSETQ. The CDR3 has 21 residues. The trim removed 4 bases at V and 3 bases at J, leaving 19 bases unmatched. CDR3 loop: CASSDVPGLAGASGGTDTQYF. The CDR3 nucleotides read TGCGCCAGCAGCGACGTCCCGGGACTAGCGGGAGCGAGTGGGGGAACAGATACGCAGTATTTT. The whole variable domain, remainder taken from reference TRBV5-1 and TRBJ2-3, is KAGVTQTPRYLIKTRGQQVTLSCSPISGHRSVSWYQQTPGQGLQFLFEYFSETQRNKGNFPGRFSGRQFSNSRSEMNVSTLELGDSALYLCASSDVPGLAGASGGTDTQYFGPGTRLTVL.

This rearrangement joins TRBV7-9 to TRBJ2-5; 7 nucleotides align to TRBD2. Looked up from germline, CDR1 is SEHNR and CDR2 is FQNEAQ (reference sequence). With V trimmed by 5 bases and J by 7 bases, 10 bases remained unmatched. The CDR3 sequence is 14 residues long. The CDR3 DNA sequence: TGTGCCAGCAGCCCTGGACTAGTTGTTGTGACCCAGTACTTC. This gives the protein CASSPGLVVVTQYF. The entire variable domain, with the rest obtained from reference TRBV7-9 and TRBJ2-5, is as follows: DTGVSQNPRHKITKRGQNVTFRCDPISEHNRLYWYRQTLGQGPEFLTYFQNEAQLEKSRLLSDRFSAERPKGSFSTLEIQRTEQGDSAMYLCASSPGLVVVTQYFGPGTRLLVL.

This clone has a single count. The chain links TRBV6-2 or TRBV6-3 to TRBJ1-1; D call uncertain. The CDR3 has 13 amino acids. V lost 5 bases and J 8 bases, leaving 15 bases between the germline ends. Germline V gives CDR1 MNHEY, CDR2 SVGEGT. The CDR3 reads CASSPQRPTEAFF. The CDR3 region has the DNA TGTGCCAGCAGTCCCCAGCGGCCGACCGAAGCTTTCTTT.

The chain employs TRBV3-1 (or the pseudogene TRBV3-2) and TRBJ2-7; 7 bases map to TRBD2. CDR1 is LGHDT and CDR2 is YNNKEL in the germline V gene (reference sequence). V lost 1 base and J lost 6; bases outside the gene matches: 3. The CDR3 contains 13 residues. The CDR3 protein is CASSQGTGGEQYF. The CDR3 region has the DNA TGTGCCAGCAGCCAAGGTACGGGGGGCGAGCAGTACTTC.

The gene calls are TRBV18 and TRBJ2-3; TRBD2 matches at 14 bases. There are 17 residues in the CDR3. CDR1 is KGHSH, CDR2 LQKENI, per germline. Unmatched junction bases numbered 6, after V lost 3 bases and J lost 4 bases. CDR3 region: CASSPRTSGGIPDTQYF. The CDR3 DNA reads TGTGCCAGCTCACCCCGGACTAGCGGGGGGATCCCAGATACGCAGTATTTT.

The J gene is TRBJ2-5, the V gene TRBV24-1, with D uncertain. The CDR3 consists of 14 residues. V gave up 6 bases and J gave up 5 bases, with 15 bases separating them. Germline V gene sequence: CDR1 KGHDR, CDR2 SFDVKD. The CDR3 region has the DNA TGTGCCACCAGTAGAGGTGAACGTACGGAGACCCAGTACTTC. This sequence encodes CATSRGERTETQYF.

The rearrangement uses TRBV4-1 and TRBJ1-1; 7 positions agree with TRBD1. Germline V CDR1 and CDR2: MGHRA, YSYEKL. The CDR3 runs 14 residues. The V segment lost 3 bases and the J segment 1 base; nucleotides outside the gene matches: 2. The CDR3 DNA reads TGCGCCAGCAGCCAGGACAGGCCGAACACTGAAGCTTTCTTT. This translates into CASSQDRPNTEAFF.

The V call is TRBV19, the J call TRBJ1-1; unclear D gene. The ends were cut back, 7 bases at V and 0 bases at J, with 15 bases in the middle. This CDR3 spans 15 amino acids. CDR1 is LNHDA, CDR2 SQIVND, per germline (reference sequence). In DNA, the CDR3 is TGTGCCAGTAAGGGTTTTCCGGGGATGAACACTGAAGCTTTCTTT. It encodes CASKGFPGMNTEAFF.

This chain joins TRBV24-1 and TRBJ1-5; D is uncertain. Per the germline V gene, CDR1 is KGHDR and CDR2 is SFDVKD. The CDR3 runs 14 residues. Trimming removed 5 bases at V and 9 bases at J, with 16 bases between. CDR3 amino acids: CATSGGGQGWPQHF. The CDR3 DNA is TGTGCCACCAGTGGGGGAGGCCAAGGTTGGCCCCAGCATTTT.

The genes are TRBV6-5 and TRBJ1-5, with TRBD1 matching 8 bases. In germline, CDR1 is MNHEY, CDR2 SVGAGI. CDR3 length: 15 amino acids. V dropped 6 bases and J dropped 4; count of bases not matched to a gene: 8. The CDR3 bases are TGTGCCAGCAGACCCGACAGGGGTCCAAATCAGCCCCAGCATTTT. As protein: CASRPDRGPNQPQHF.

The CDR3 sequence: CASSGREYEQYF. CDR3 DNA: TGTGCCAGCAGTGGACGGGAATACGAGCAGTACTTC. This rearrangement joins TRBV25-1 to TRBJ2-7; D may be TRBD2 (5 bases). The V and J ends lost 4 bases and 4 bases respectively, with 8 bases between them. The germline V gene encodes CDR1 MGHDK and CDR2 SYGVNS. The CDR3 runs 12 residues.

Of note for this clone: Germline and junction disagree at one end, which may indicate a read error. This chain connects TRBV7-3 to TRBJ2-1; 9 positions match TRBD2. Germline CDR1 reads SGHTA; CDR2 reads FQGTGA. This CDR3 contains 17 residues. The CDR3 DNA sequence: TGTGCCAGCAGCCTAACGGGGCAGGCTAGCGGGATTAATGAGCAGTTCTTC. This encodes CASSLTGQASGINEQFF.

The chain is built from TRBV30 and TRBJ1-1; 9 nucleotides match TRBD1. This CDR3 has 12 residues. CDR1 and CDR2 (germline): GTSNPN, SVGIG (reference sequence). The trim removed 7 bases at V and 8 bases at J, leaving 8 bases unmatched. The CDR3: CALWTGASEAFF. The CDR3 DNA is TGTGCCTTATGGACAGGGGCGTCCGAAGCTTTCTTT.

This rearrangement joins TRBV30 to TRBJ2-1; D gene ambiguous. Germline values: CDR1 GTSNPN, CDR2 SVGIG (reference sequence). This CDR3 comprises 11 residues. V was trimmed by 0 bases and J by 7 bases, leaving 4 bases between them. The DNA for the CDR3 is TGTGCCTGGAGTGTTCGGAATGAGCAGTTCTTC. It codes for CAWSVRNEQFF. Complete variable domain (other parts from reference TRBV30 and TRBJ2-1): SQTIHQWPATLVQPVGSPLSLECTVEGTSNPNLYWYRQAAGRGLQLLFYSVGIGQISSEVPQNLSASRPQDRQFILSSKKLLLSDSGFYLCAWSVRNEQFFGPGTRLTVL.

The rearrangement joins TRBV14 to TRBJ2-1; D perhaps matches TRBD1 (5 bases). CDR1 is SGHDN, CDR2 FVKESK, per germline. Trimming shortened V by 1 base and J by 7 bases, and 17 bases separated the two germline ends. This CDR3 is 16 amino acids long. The CDR3 sequence: CASSQGRGWERNEQFF. Written as DNA, the CDR3 is TGTGCCAGCAGCCAAGGAAGGGGCTGGGAACGGAATGAGCAGTTCTTC.

This chain uses TRBV5-4 with TRBJ2-3; TRBD2 agrees at 12 bases. Germline V gene sequence: CDR1 SGHNT, CDR2 YYREEE (reference sequence). V trimming: 4 bases; J trimming: 0 bases; junction bases outside the gene matches: 9. The CDR3 is made up of 18 amino acids. For the CDR3, the DNA is TGTGCCAGCAGCGGAGGGACTAGCGGGTTGACTAGCACAGATACGCAGTATTTT. Its protein is CASSGGTSGLTSTDTQYF. The entire variable domain, with the rest obtained from reference TRBV5-4 and TRBJ2-3, is as follows: ETGVTQSPTHLIKTRGQQVTLRCSSQSGHNTVSWYQQALGQGPQFIFQYYREEENGRGNFPPRFSGLQFPNYSSELNVNALELDDSALYLCASSGGTSGLTSTDTQYFGPGTRLTVL.

V is TRBV2 and J is TRBJ2-2; 14 bases map to TRBD2. This CDR3 has 17 residues. V dropped 6 bases and J dropped 5; count of bases not matched to a gene: 8. The germline gives CDR1 SNHLY, CDR2 FYNNEI. CDR3 in amino acids: CASRRRTSGGFTGELFF. CDR3 DNA sequence: TGTGCCAGCAGAAGACGGACTAGCGGGGGGTTTACCGGGGAGCTGTTTTTT.

This chain links TRBV15 with TRBJ1-2; possibly TRBD1 for D (5 bases). The CDR3 runs 16 residues. Between the trimmed V and J ends, which lost 5 bases and 5 bases, there was a span of 21 bases. CDR1 LNHNV and CDR2 YYDKDF come from the germline V gene (reference sequence). CDR3 loop: CATSEPPGGGVYGYTF. CDR3 sequence (DNA): TGTGCCACCAGCGAACCACCCGGGGGGGGTGTTTATGGCTACACCTTC.

The rearrangement uses TRBV5-4 and TRBJ1-6, with D perhaps TRBD1 (6 bases). Per germline, CDR1 SGHNT and CDR2 YYREEE (reference sequence). The CDR3 totals 15 residues. Trimming stripped 0 bases from V and 8 bases from J, with 12 bases between. This CDR3 reads CASSLVQGEDSPLHF. The CDR3, as DNA: TGTGCCAGCAGCTTGGTACAGGGTGAGGATTCACCCCTCCACTTT.

This clone came up a few times. CDR3 bases: TGTGCCAGCAGCTCCTACCGGCGACTAGCATTAAACACCGGGGAGCTGTTTTTT. Translation gives CASSSYRRLALNTGELFF. The V and J genes are TRBV11-3 and TRBJ2-2, with 7 bases aligning to TRBD2. The length of the CDR3 is 18 residues. The V segment lost 4 bases and the J segment 2 bases; nucleotides outside the gene matches: 13. Germline V gives CDR1 SGHNT, CDR2 YENEEA.

This clone occurred once. This chain joins TRBV10-3 and TRBJ2-5; 8 bases map to TRBD1. Germline trimming cut 10 bases from V and 4 bases from J; bases unmatched to any gene: 8. The germline V gene encodes CDR1 ENHRY and CDR2 SYGVKD. The CDR3 runs 13 residues. CDR3 bases: TGTGCCAGCTGTGGACAGGGCTCAGAGACCCAGTACTTC. Amino acids: CASCGQGSETQYF.